What follows are 30 T cell receptor beta chains derived from one specimen sequenced in a study of T-cell reconstitution after alpha-beta-depleted transplantation in children. Using unique molecular identifiers, the investigators prepared the TCRbeta library. TCRdb used MiXCR to reprocess the PCR reads, holding one entry per CDR3 protein. The table includes around 700,000 distinct CDR3 sequences, less than 15% detected once. The source material was PBMCs, sampled before TCRalphabeta/CD19-depleted stem cell transplant. These receptor sequences come from a girl aged 2-10 years with congenital amegakaryocytic thrombocytopenia, due to receive a stem cell transplant.

This clonotype was counted at least ten times. The chain recombines TRBV28 with TRBJ2-1; tentatively, D is TRBD2 (6 bases). This CDR3 spans 15 amino acids. The V end was cut by 6 bases, the J end by 7 bases, with 19 bases between. Looked up from germline, CDR1 is MDHEN and CDR2 is SYDVKM. CDR3 in DNA: TGTGCCAGCAGCCGACGTAGTAGCGGAAGAAATGAGCAGTTCTTC. Protein: CASSRRSSGRNEQFF.

This clonotype has a count of ten or more. The chain joins TRBV15 to TRBJ2-2; D ambiguous. CDR1 and CDR2 from the germline V gene are LNHNV and YYDKDF (reference sequence). Deletions cut 3 bases from V and 7 bases from J, with 12 bases between. The CDR3 is 14 residues long. CDR3 nucleotide sequence: TGTGCCACCAGCAGTGCCACCTGGATCGGGGAGCTGTTTTTT. Translating gives CATSSATWIGELFF. Variable domain in full (rest from reference TRBV15 and TRBJ2-2): DAMVIQNPRYQVTQFGKPVTLSCSQTLNHNVMYWYQQKSSQAPKLLFHYYDKDFNNEADTPDNFQSRRPNTSFCFLDIRSPGLGDTAMYLCATSSATWIGELFFGEGSRLTVL.

This clonotype was observed a handful of times. The V gene is TRBV29-1, the J gene TRBJ2-1; unclear D gene. V lost 3 bases and J 4 bases, leaving 16 bases between the germline ends. This CDR3 has 15 amino acids. CDR1 and CDR2 from the germline V gene are SQVTM and ANQGSEA. CDR3 nucleotide sequence: TGCAGCGTTGATGGCGTTGTCGGTCTGTACAATGAGCAGTTCTTC. Translating it yields CSVDGVVGLYNEQFF.

Many counts were recorded for this clonotype. The rearrangement joins TRBV10-2 to TRBJ2-7; 7 positions match TRBD2. CDR3 length: 13 amino acids. The ends lost 1 base at V and 7 bases at J; junction bases unmatched: 4. Germline V CDR1 and CDR2: WSHSY, SAAADI. This CDR3 is CASSEWLAAEQYF. The CDR3, as DNA: TGCGCCAGCAGTGAGTGGCTAGCGGCTGAGCAGTACTTC.

This clonotype was counted only a few times. The CDR3 region is CASSPTGTPSGYTF. The CDR3 nucleotides are TGTGCCAGCAGTCCCACCGGGACACCCTCTGGCTACACCTTC. The V call is TRBV12-3 or TRBV12-4, the J call TRBJ1-2; D possibly corresponds to TRBD1 (6 bases). The CDR3 extends over 14 amino acids. V dropped 5 bases and J dropped 7 bases, with 17 bases sitting between them.

To note about this clonotype: Its ends do not fully match the called genes, so a read error is possible. The chain uses TRBV5-1 and TRBJ2-5; unclear D gene. The V gene's germline CDR1 is SGHRS and CDR2 YFSETQ. This CDR3 has 15 residues. CDR3 DNA sequence: TGCGCCAGCAGCTTGGGCATTCTTCGAAAAGACACCCAGTACTTC. This translates into CASSLGILRKDTQYF. Full variable domain (rest looked up from reference TRBV5-1 and TRBJ2-5): KAGVTQTPRYLIKTRGQQVTLSCSPISGHRSVSWYQQTPGQGLQFLFEYFSETQRNKGNFPGRFSGRQFSNSRSEMNVSTLELGDSALYLCASSLGILRKDTQYFGPGTRLLVL.

This clonotype was counted a few times. The chain recombines TRBV7-8 with TRBJ1-4, with 7 bases identical to TRBD1. Germline assignment: CDR1 SGHVS and CDR2 FQNEAQ. V lost 5 bases, J lost 8 bases, and 14 bases stayed unmatched. This CDR3 is 16 amino acids long. CDR3: CASSGPGQIAEEKLFF. CDR3 bases: TGTGCCAGCAGCGGGCCGGGACAGATTGCAGAAGAAAAACTGTTTTTT. The full variable domain, rest sourced from reference TRBV7-8 and TRBJ1-4, is GAGVSQSPRYKVAKRGQDVALRCDPISGHVSLFWYQQALGQGPEFLTYFQNEAQLDKSGLPSDRFFAERPEGSVSTLKIQRTQQEDSAVYLCASSGPGQIAEEKLFFGSGTQLSVL.

This clonotype was picked up a small number of times. The J gene is TRBJ2-7, the V gene TRBV3-1; D gene ambiguous. Germline CDR1 is LGHDT and CDR2 is YNNKEL (reference sequence). The CDR3 extends over 15 amino acids. Trimming removed 4 bases from V and 1 base from J, with 14 bases in between. This chain's CDR3 is CASSPLVGRSYEQYF. CDR3 DNA sequence: TGTGCCAGCAGCCCCCTGGTCGGGCGTTCCTACGAGCAGTACTTC.

This clonotype was recorded a few times. The rearrangement links TRBV9 to TRBJ2-7; no firm D call. Trimming took off 1 base at V and 2 bases at J, with 13 bases between the two ends. The germline V gene encodes CDR1 SGDLS and CDR2 YYNGEE. The CDR3 loop spans 15 amino acids. The CDR3 bases are TGTGCCAGCAGCGTAAGAGGACCCTTTCCCTACGAGCAGTACTTC. Its translation: CASSVRGPFPYEQYF.

This clonotype turned up a few times. The chain recombines TRBV29-1 with TRBJ1-3, with 7 bases identical to TRBD1. Losses at the gene ends were 8 bases for V and 5 bases for J; bases not matched to a gene: 3. Germline loops: CDR1 SQVTM, CDR2 ANQGSEA. The length of the CDR3 is 11 residues. DNA for the CDR3: TGCAGCACAGGGGAGAGAAACACCATATATTTT. The encoded protein is CSTGERNTIYF.

This clonotype has at least ten counts. The chain combines TRBV5-1 with TRBJ1-2, with D perhaps matching TRBD1 (5 bases). The V end was cut by 2 bases, the J end by 4 bases, with 9 bases between. The CDR3 has 13 residues. CDR1 is SGHRS and CDR2 is YFSETQ in the germline V gene. CDR3 nucleotides: TGCGCCAGCAGCTTCGCGCAGGGCTATGGCTACACCTTC. As protein: CASSFAQGYGYTF.

In its sample, this clonotype was seen many times. The chain carries TRBV5-1 and TRBJ2-7; D remains ambiguous. V lost 1 base to trimming and J lost 3 bases, with 11 bases between them. The CDR3 covers 14 residues. The germline V gene encodes CDR1 SGHRS and CDR2 YFSETQ. The CDR3 region is CASSLMGPIYEQYF. CDR3 DNA: TGCGCCAGCAGCTTGATGGGCCCCATCTACGAGCAGTACTTC.

This chain connects TRBV4-1 to TRBJ2-1; 9 positions agree with TRBD1. The CDR3 length is 19 residues. Germline loops: CDR1 MGHRA, CDR2 YSYEKL. J was trimmed by 6 bases and V by 3 bases; bases with no gene match: 18. The CDR3, as DNA: TGCGCCAGCAGCCATAGTGGTCCCGGGACAGGGATTTGGAGCAATGAGCAGTTCTTC. It yields the protein CASSHSGPGTGIWSNEQFF.

The gene calls are TRBV18 and TRBJ2-1; weak D call: TRBD2 (5 bases). Trimming left V 0 bases short and J 9 bases short, with 9 bases between. The CDR3 has 13 amino acids. Germline CDR1 and CDR2: KGHSH and LQKENI. The CDR3 nucleotides read TGTGCCAGCTCACCACCGCTAGCCAGTGAGCAGTTCTTC. Its protein product is CASSPPLASEQFF.

Turning to this clonotype: This may be a read error: a much more frequent sequence differs by one nucleotide. CDR3: CATRDGTYNEQFF. The DNA of the CDR3 is TGTGCCACGAGGGACGGGACCTACAATGAGCAGTTCTTC. The chain joins TRBV12-3 or TRBV12-4 to TRBJ2-1, with D possibly called TRBD1 or TRBD2 (5 bases each). The CDR3 runs to 13 residues. V was trimmed by 10 bases and J by 2 bases, leaving 12 bases between them.

The chain uses TRBV15 and TRBJ2-5, with D possibly TRBD2 on 5 matching bases. The CDR3 extends over 16 amino acids. Germline V gene sequence: CDR1 LNHNV, CDR2 YYDKDF (reference sequence). Trimming left V 0 bases short and J 5 bases short, with 16 bases between. The CDR3 DNA sequence: TGTGCCACCAGCAGAGACGAGGGCCTCCTTAGGGAGACCCAGTACTTC. Amino acids: CATSRDEGLLRETQYF. The variable domain in full, completed from reference TRBV15 and TRBJ2-5, reads DAMVIQNPRYQVTQFGKPVTLSCSQTLNHNVMYWYQQKSSQAPKLLFHYYDKDFNNEADTPDNFQSRRPNTSFCFLDIRSPGLGDTAMYLCATSRDEGLLRETQYFGPGTRLLVL.

J is TRBJ2-2 and V is TRBV18, with 11 bases that match TRBD2. Germline V gene sequence: CDR1 KGHSH, CDR2 LQKENI. J gave up 4 bases and V 2 bases, and 3 bases lay outside the gene matches. The CDR3 extends over 16 amino acids. The CDR3 bases are TGTGCCAGCTCACCAGTTCTAGCGGGAGGCACCGGGGAGCTGTTTTTT. Translated: CASSPVLAGGTGELFF.

This clonotype occurred many times. The chain links TRBV21-1 to TRBJ2-7. TRBV21-1 is a recognized pseudogene. The CDR3 contains 13 residues. The CDR3 here is CASSKQNSYEQYF. The CDR3 DNA reads as TGTGCCAGCAGCAAACAAAACTCCTACGAGCAGTACTTC.

The chain combines TRBV5-1 with TRBJ1-5; the match to TRBD1 covers 9 bases. V was clipped by 4 bases and J by 4 bases; unmatched bases: 6. The length of the CDR3 is 15 residues. From germline, CDR1 is SGHRS and CDR2 YFSETQ. The CDR3 sequence: CASSEGTGSNQPQHF. The CDR3 DNA is TGCGCCAGCAGCGAAGGGACAGGGTCGAATCAGCCCCAGCATTTT.

This clonotype was seen a single time. V gene TRBV29-1 combines with J gene TRBJ1-1, with D possibly being TRBD1 (5 bases). The germline V and J ends were trimmed by 3 bases and 4 bases, with 15 bases remaining between them. CDR1 is SQVTM and CDR2 is ANQGSEA in the germline V gene. The CDR3 runs 14 residues. The CDR3 region has the DNA TGCAGCGTTGAGGGGGGGGTACCGGGCACTGAAGCTTTCTTT. It is translated as CSVEGGVPGTEAFF.

The DNA for the CDR3 is TGCAGTGCTAGAGCAAGCGGGAGATTTATCTACGAGCAGTACTTC. Translated, it gives CSARASGRFIYEQYF. This chain joins TRBV20-1 and TRBJ2-7; TRBD2 aligns across 8 bases. The CDR3 has 15 residues. Trimming took 1 base from V and 3 from J; bases not matched to a gene: 8. Germline assignment: CDR1 DFQATT and CDR2 SNEGSKA (reference sequence).

This clonotype was picked up many times. J is TRBJ1-3 and V is TRBV5-1; the match to TRBD1 covers 8 bases. The CDR3 has 19 residues. Trimming at V came to 5 bases and at J to 0 bases, leaving 16 bases not matched to a gene. Looked up from germline, CDR1 is SGHRS and CDR2 is YFSETQ. CDR3 amino acids: CASSQGAGTGILSGNTIYF. CDR3 nucleotides: TGCGCCAGCAGTCAGGGGGCCGGGACAGGAATCCTCTCTGGAAACACCATATATTTT.

This clonotype turned up a few times. CDR3 loop: CASSLTAISYEQYF. CDR3 in DNA: TGTGCCAGCAGTTTGACAGCAATCTCCTACGAGCAGTACTTC. The J gene is TRBJ2-7, the V gene TRBV6-2 or TRBV6-3, with D maybe TRBD1 (5 bases). Germline CDR1 is MNHEY and CDR2 is SVGEGT. The V gene lost 4 bases and the J gene lost 0 bases, with 10 bases spanning the gap. This CDR3 has 14 amino acids.

This clonotype was seen ten or more times. J is TRBJ2-2 and V is TRBV4-1, with 12 nucleotides matching TRBD2. Germline V lookup: CDR1 MGHRA, CDR2 YSYEKL. The CDR3 is 18 amino acids. The V and J ends lost 5 bases and 6 bases, in that order; junction bases with no gene match: 13. The DNA for the CDR3 is TGCGCCAGCAGCAAAAGGACTAGCGGGACTATACTGCCCGGGGAGCTGTTTTTT. Protein: CASSKRTSGTILPGELFF.

The J gene is TRBJ2-5, the V gene TRBV7-6, with TRBD2 matching 9 bases. From germline, CDR1 is SGHVS and CDR2 FNYEAQ. V lost 8 bases to trimming and J lost 3 bases; unmatched junction nucleotides: 7. CDR3 length: 14 amino acids. CDR3 residues: CASRSGGSKETQYF. For the CDR3, the DNA is TGTGCCAGCCGTAGCGGGGGTTCTAAAGAGACCCAGTACTTC.

The chain combines TRBV27 with TRBJ2-7; 8 bases line up with TRBD2. This CDR3 contains 15 residues. The germline CDR1 and CDR2 sequences are MNHEY and SMNVEV (reference sequence). Trimming cost V 6 bases and J 2 bases; bases outside gene matches: 9. The CDR3 coding sequence is TGTGCCAGCAGAGAAGCCGGGACTAGACCCTACGAGCAGTACTTC. This encodes CASREAGTRPYEQYF.

The table lists this clonotype with many counts. CDR3 amino acids: CASSLRTFREEGEKLFF. CDR3 DNA sequence: TGTGCCAGCAGCTTAAGAACATTTCGGGAGGAGGGTGAAAAACTGTTTTTT. The chain recombines TRBV7-8 with TRBJ1-4; D remains ambiguous. Germline V CDR1 and CDR2: SGHVS, FQNEAQ. CDR3 length equals 17 residues. Trimming stripped 2 bases from V and 7 bases from J, with 20 bases between. The complete variable domain, with remaining parts taken from reference TRBV7-8 and TRBJ1-4, reads GAGVSQSPRYKVAKRGQDVALRCDPISGHVSLFWYQQALGQGPEFLTYFQNEAQLDKSGLPSDRFFAERPEGSVSTLKIQRTQQEDSAVYLCASSLRTFREEGEKLFFGSGTQLSVL.

The rearrangement joins TRBV9 to TRBJ1-6; D gene unclear. This CDR3 is built from 14 residues. The germline V gene encodes CDR1 SGDLS and CDR2 YYNGEE. The V end was cut by 3 bases, the J end by 9 bases, with 13 bases between. The CDR3 loop is CASSASGHGSPLHF. The CDR3 DNA sequence: TGTGCCAGCAGCGCAAGCGGGCACGGTTCACCCCTCCACTTT.

V usage is TRBV29-1 and J usage is TRBJ2-2, with D possibly TRBD2 on 5 matching bases. Germline V lookup: CDR1 SQVTM, CDR2 ANQGSEA. Trimming removed 7 bases from V and 4 bases from J, with 13 bases in between. CDR3 length equals 13 residues. CDR3 region: CSGRLGVTGELFF. The CDR3 DNA reads TGCAGCGGGAGGCTCGGGGTCACCGGGGAGCTGTTTTTT.

This clonotype was seen repeatedly, ten times or more. One junction end disagrees with the germline gene, perhaps due to a read error. This chain links TRBV12-3 or TRBV12-4 with TRBJ2-1, with D unclear. The CDR3 consists of 12 residues. CDR3 sequence reads: CASSFSGNEQFF. As DNA, the CDR3 is TGCGCCAGCAGCTTTAGTGGTAATGAGCAGTTCTTC.